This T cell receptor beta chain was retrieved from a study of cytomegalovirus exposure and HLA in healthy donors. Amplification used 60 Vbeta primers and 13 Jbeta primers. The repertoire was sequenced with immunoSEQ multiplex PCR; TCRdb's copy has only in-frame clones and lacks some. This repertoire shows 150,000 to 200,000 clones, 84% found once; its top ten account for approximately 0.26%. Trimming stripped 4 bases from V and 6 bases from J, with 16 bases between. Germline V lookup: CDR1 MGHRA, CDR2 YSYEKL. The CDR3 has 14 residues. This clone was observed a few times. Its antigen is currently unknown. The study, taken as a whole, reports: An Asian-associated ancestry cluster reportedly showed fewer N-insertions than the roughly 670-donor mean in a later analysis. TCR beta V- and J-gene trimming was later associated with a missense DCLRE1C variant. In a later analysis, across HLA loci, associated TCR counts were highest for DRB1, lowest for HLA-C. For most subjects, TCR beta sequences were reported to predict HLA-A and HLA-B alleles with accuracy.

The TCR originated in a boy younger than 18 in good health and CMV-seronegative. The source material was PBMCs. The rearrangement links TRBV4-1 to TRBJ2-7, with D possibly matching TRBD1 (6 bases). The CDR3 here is CASSPGQLSLEQYF. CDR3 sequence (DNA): TGCGCCAGCAGCCCAGGACAGCTGTCCCTCGAGCAGTACTTC.